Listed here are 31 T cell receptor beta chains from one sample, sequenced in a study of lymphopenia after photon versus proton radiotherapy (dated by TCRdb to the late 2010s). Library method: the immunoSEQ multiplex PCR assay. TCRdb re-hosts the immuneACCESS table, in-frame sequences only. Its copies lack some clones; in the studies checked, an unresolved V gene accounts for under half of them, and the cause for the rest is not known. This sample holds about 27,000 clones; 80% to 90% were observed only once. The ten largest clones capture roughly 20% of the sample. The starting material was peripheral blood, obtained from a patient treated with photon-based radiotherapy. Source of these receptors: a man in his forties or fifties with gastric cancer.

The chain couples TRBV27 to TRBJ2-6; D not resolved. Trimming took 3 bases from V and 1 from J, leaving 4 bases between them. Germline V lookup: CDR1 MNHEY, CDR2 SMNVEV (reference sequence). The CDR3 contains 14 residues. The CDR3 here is CASSFWSGANVLTF. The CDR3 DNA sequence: TGTGCCAGCAGTTTCTGGTCTGGGGCCAACGTCCTGACTTTC.

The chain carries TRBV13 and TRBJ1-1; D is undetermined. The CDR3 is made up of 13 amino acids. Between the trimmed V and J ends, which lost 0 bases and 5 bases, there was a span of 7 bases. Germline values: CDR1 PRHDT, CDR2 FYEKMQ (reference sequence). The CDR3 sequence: CASSLGALTEAFF. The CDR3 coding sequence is TGTGCCAGCAGCTTAGGGGCTTTAACTGAAGCTTTCTTT.

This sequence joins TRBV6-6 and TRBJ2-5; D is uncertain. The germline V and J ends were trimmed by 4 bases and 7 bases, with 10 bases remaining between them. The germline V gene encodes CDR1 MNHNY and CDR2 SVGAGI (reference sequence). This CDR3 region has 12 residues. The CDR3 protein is CASSWDSGTQYF. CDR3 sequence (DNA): TGTGCCAGCAGTTGGGATTCGGGGACCCAGTACTTC.

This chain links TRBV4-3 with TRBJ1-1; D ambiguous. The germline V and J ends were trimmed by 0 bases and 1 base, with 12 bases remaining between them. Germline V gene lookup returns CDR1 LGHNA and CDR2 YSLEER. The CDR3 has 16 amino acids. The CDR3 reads CASSQDLGLRNTEAFF. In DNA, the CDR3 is TGCGCCAGCAGCCAAGATCTCGGGCTTCGGAACACTGAAGCTTTCTTT.

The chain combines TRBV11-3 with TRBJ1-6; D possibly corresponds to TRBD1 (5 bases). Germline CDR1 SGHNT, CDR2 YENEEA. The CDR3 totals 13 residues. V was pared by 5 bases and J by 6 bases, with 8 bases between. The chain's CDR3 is CASSPGPNSPLHF. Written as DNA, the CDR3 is TGTGCCAGCAGCCCAGGGCCTAATTCACCCCTCCACTTT.

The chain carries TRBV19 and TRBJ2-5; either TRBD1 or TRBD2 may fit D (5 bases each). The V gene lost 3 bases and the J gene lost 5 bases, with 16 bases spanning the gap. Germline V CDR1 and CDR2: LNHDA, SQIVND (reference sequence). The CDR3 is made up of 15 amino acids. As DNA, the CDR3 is TGTGCCAGTAGTATTGGGGCCCGGGGATCGGAGACCCAGTACTTC. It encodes CASSIGARGSETQYF.

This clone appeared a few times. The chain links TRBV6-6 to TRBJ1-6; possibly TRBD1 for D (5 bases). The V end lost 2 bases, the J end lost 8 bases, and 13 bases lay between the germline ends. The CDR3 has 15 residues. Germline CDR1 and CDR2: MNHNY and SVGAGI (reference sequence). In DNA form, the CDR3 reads TGTGCCAGCAGTTACGAATCCCGCAGGGATTCACCCCTCCACTTT. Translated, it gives CASSYESRRDSPLHF.

The CDR3 region is CASSWDSVADTQYF. CDR3 sequence (DNA): TGTGCCAGCAGCTGGGACAGTGTAGCAGATACGCAGTATTTT. The genes are TRBV7-3 and TRBJ2-3, with TRBD1 identical over 7 bases. V lost 4 bases and J lost 4; bases outside the gene matches: 5. The CDR3 consists of 14 residues. CDR1 SGHTA and CDR2 FQGTGA come from the germline V gene.

The CDR3 DNA reads as TGTGCCAGCAGTGAAGGAAGGCGGGAGCCCCAGCATTTT. The encoded protein is CASSEGRREPQHF. The chain links TRBV2 to TRBJ1-5; no clear D. Looked up from germline, CDR1 is SNHLY and CDR2 is FYNNEI. This CDR3 is 13 amino acids long. Deletions cut 1 base from V and 8 bases from J, with 9 bases between.

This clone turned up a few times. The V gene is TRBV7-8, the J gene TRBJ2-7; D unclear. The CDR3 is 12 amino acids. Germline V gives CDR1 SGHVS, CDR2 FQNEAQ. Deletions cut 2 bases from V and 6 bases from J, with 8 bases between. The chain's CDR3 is CASSLRSGEQYF. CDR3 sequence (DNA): TGTGCCAGCAGCTTACGATCAGGCGAGCAGTACTTC.

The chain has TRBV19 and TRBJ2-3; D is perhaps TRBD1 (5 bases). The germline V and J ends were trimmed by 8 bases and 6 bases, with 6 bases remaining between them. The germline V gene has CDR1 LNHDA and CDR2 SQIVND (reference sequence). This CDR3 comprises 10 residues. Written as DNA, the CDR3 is TGTGCCAGTTCAGGGGATACGCAGTATTTT. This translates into CASSGDTQYF.

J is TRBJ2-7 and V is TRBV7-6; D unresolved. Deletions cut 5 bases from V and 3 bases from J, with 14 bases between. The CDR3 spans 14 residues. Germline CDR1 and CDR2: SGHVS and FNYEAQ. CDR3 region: CASSHLDRLYEQYF. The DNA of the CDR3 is TGTGCCAGCAGCCATCTAGACCGACTCTACGAGCAGTACTTC.

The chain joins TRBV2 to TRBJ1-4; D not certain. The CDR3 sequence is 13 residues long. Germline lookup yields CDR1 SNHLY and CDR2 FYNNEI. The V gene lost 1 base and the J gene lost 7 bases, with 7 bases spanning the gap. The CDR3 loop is CASSEVTVEKLFF. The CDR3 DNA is TGTGCCAGCAGTGAAGTCACAGTTGAAAAACTGTTTTTT.

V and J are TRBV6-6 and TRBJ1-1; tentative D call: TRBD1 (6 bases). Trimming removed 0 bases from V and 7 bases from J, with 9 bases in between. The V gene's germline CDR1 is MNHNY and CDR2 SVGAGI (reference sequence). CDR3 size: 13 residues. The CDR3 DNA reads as TGTGCCAGCAGTTACTCGGACAGACTTGAAGCTTTCTTT. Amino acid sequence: CASSYSDRLEAFF.

Here the CDR3 reads CASSSGTGGYQETQYF. The CDR3 DNA reads TGCGCCAGCAGCTCGGGGACAGGGGGATACCAAGAGACCCAGTACTTC. The chain carries TRBV5-1 and TRBJ2-5, with TRBD1 matching over 11 bases. This CDR3 has 16 residues. After removal of 3 bases from V and 0 bases from J, the junction contained 4 bases not matched to a gene. The germline gives CDR1 SGHRS, CDR2 YFSETQ.

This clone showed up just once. CDR3 coding DNA: TGTGCCAGCAGCCACCCGACGGCCCCGCTTAACAATGAGCAGTTCTTC. It yields the protein CASSHPTAPLNNEQFF. The chain employs TRBV11-2 and TRBJ2-1; D is unresolved. CDR3 length equals 16 residues. Trimming took off 5 bases at V and 5 bases at J, with 19 bases between the two ends. Germline V gene lookup returns CDR1 SGHAT and CDR2 FQNNGV.

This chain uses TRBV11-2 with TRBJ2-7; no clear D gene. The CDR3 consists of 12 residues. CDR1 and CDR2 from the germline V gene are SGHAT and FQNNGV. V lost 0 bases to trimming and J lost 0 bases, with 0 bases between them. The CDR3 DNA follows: TGTGCCAGCAGCTTAGACTCCTACGAGCAGTACGTC. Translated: CASSLDSYEQYV.

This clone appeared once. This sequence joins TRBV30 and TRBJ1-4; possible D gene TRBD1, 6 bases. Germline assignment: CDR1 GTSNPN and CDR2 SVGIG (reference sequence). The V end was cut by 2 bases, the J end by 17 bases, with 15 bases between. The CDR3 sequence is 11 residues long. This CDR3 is CAWSREGTHFF. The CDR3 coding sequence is TGTGCCTGGAGTAGGGAGGGGACACATTTTTTT.

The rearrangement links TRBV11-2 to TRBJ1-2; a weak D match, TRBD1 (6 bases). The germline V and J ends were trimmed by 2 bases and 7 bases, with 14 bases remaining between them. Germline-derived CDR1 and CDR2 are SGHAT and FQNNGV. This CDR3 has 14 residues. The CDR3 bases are TGTGCCAGCAGCTTATTGGGTGACAGGTCTGGCTACACCTTC. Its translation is CASSLLGDRSGYTF.

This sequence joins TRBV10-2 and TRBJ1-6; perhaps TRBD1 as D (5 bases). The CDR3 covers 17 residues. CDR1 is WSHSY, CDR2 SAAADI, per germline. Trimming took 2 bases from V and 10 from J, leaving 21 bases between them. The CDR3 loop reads CASSELDIPTGESPLHF. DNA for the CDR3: TGCGCCAGCAGTGAGCTGGACATCCCGACCGGCGAATCACCCCTCCACTTT.

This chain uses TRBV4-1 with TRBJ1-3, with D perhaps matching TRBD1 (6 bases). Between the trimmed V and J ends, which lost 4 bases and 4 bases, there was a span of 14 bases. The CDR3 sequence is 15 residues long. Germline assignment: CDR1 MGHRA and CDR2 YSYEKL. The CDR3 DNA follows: TGCGCCAGCAGCCGGGGGGCAGGGGACGGAAACACCATATATTTT. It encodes CASSRGAGDGNTIYF.

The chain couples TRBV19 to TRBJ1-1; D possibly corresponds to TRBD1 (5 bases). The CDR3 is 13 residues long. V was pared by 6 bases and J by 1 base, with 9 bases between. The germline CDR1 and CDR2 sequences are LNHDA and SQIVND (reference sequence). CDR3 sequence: CASSLTANTEAFF. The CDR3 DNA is TGTGCCAGTAGCCTGACAGCGAACACTGAAGCTTTCTTT.

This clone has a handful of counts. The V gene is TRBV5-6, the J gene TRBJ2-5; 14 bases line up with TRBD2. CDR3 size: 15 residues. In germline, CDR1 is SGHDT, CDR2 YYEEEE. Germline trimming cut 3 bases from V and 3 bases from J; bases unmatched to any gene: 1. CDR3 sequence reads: CASSWGLAGEETQYF. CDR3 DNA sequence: TGTGCCAGCAGCTGGGGACTAGCGGGGGAAGAGACCCAGTACTTC.

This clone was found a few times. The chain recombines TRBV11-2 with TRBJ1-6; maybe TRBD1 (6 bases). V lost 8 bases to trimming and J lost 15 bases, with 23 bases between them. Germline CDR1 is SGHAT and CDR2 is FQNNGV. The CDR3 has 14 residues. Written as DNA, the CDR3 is TGTGCCAGCGTTTCGGGGCAGGGGTATTTTCACCTCCACTTT. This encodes CASVSGQGYFHLHF.

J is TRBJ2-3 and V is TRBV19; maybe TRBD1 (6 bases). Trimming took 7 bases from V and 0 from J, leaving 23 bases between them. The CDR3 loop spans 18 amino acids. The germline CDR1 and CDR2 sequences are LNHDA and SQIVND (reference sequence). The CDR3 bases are TGTGCCAGTACCTCCGGGGATACAGGGCGGCGAAGCACAGATACGCAGTATTTT. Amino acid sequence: CASTSGDTGRRSTDTQYF.

CDR3: CASSPWYGGTYNEQFF. For the CDR3, the DNA is TGCGCCAGCAGCCCGTGGTACGGGGGAACCTACAATGAGCAGTTCTTC. The rearrangement links TRBV5-1 to TRBJ2-1; D is possibly TRBD2 (6 bases). Germline V gene sequence: CDR1 SGHRS, CDR2 YFSETQ. Trimming pared 4 bases from V and 2 bases from J, leaving 16 bases between. This CDR3 region has 16 residues. Combining the CDR3 with reference TRBV5-1 and TRBJ2-1 gives the whole variable domain KAGVTQTPRYLIKTRGQQVTLSCSPISGHRSVSWYQQTPGQGLQFLFEYFSETQRNKGNFPGRFSGRQFSNSRSEMNVSTLELGDSALYLCASSPWYGGTYNEQFFGPGTRLTVL.

The CDR3 is CASSPRGNTGELFF. The CDR3 DNA reads TGTGCCAGCAGCCCCCGGGGGAACACCGGGGAGCTGTTTTTT. V gene TRBV9 combines with J gene TRBJ2-2; a weak D match, TRBD2 (5 bases). Trimming shortened V by 4 bases and J by 1 base, and 8 bases separated the two germline ends. The CDR3 is 14 residues long. Germline values: CDR1 SGDLS, CDR2 YYNGEE.

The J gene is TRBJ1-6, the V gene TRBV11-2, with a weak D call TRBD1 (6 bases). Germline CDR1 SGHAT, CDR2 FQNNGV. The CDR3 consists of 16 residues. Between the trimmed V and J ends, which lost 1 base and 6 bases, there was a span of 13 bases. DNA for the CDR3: TGTGCCAGCAGCTTAGTGGGGGGGGGCGGTAATTCACCCCTCCACTTT. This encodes CASSLVGGGGNSPLHF.

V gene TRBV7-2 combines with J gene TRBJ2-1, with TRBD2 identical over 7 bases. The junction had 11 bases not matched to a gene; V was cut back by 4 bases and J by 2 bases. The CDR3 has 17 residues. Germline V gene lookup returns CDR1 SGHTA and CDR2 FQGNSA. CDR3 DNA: TGTGCCAGCAGCTATCCCCGGGGGGATAGGACCTACAATGAGCAGTTCTTC. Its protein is CASSYPRGDRTYNEQFF.

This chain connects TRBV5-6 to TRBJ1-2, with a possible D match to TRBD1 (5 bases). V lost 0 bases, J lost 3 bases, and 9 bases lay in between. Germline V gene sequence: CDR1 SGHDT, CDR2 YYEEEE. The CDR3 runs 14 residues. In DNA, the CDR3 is TGTGCCAGCAGCTTGGGGATACAGGACTATGGCTACACCTTC. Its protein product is CASSLGIQDYGYTF.

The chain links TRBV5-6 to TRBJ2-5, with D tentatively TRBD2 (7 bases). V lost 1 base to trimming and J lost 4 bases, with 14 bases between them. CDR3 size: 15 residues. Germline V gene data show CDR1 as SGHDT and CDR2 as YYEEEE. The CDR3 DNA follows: TGTGCCAGCAGCTTGCCGTGGGGGGGCCTAGAGACCCAGTACTTC. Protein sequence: CASSLPWGGLETQYF.